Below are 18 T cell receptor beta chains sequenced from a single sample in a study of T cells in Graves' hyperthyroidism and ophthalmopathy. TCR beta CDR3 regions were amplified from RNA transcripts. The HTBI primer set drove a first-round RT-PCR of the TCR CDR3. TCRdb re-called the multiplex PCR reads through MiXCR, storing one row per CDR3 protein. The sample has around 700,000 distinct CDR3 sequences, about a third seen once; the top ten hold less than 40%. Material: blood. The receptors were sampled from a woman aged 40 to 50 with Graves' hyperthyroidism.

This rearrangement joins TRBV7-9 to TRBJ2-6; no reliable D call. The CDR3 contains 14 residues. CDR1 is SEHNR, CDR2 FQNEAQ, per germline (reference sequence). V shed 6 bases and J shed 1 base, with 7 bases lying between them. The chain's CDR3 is CASRYGSGANVLTF. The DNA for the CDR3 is TGTGCCAGCAGATATGGATCTGGGGCCAACGTCCTGACTTTC.

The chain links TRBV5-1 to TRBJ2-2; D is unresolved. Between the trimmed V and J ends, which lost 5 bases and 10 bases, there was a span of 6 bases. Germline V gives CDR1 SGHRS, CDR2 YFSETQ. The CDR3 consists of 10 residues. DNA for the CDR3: TGCGCCAGCAGGGTAGTGGAGCTGTTTTTT. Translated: CASRVVELFF.

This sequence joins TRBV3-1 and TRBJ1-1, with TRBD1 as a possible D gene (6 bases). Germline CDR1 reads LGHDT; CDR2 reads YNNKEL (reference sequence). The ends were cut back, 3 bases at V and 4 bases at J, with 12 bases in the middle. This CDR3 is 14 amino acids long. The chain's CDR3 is CASSQEGHLTEAFF. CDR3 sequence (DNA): TGTGCCAGCAGCCAGGAGGGACACCTCACTGAAGCTTTCTTT.

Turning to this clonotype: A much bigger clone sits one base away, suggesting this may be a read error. The CDR3 nucleotides are TGTGCCAGCAGTCCTACCCCTGGGAACGCTGAAGCTTTCTTT. It is translated as CASSPTPGNAEAFF. The genes are TRBV2 and TRBJ1-1; D uncertain. This CDR3 spans 14 amino acids. Germline V lookup: CDR1 SNHLY, CDR2 FYNNEI. Full variable domain (rest looked up from reference TRBV2 and TRBJ1-1): EPEVTQTPSHQVTQMGQEVILRCVPISNHLYFYWYRQILGQKVEFLVSFYNNEISEKSEIFDDQFSVERPDGSNFTLKIRSTKLEDSAMYFCASSPTPGNAEAFFGQGTRLTVV.

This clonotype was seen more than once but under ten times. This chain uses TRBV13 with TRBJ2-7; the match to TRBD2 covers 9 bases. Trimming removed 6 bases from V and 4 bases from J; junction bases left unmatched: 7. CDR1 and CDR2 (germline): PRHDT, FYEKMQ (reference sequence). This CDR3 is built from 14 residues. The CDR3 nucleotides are TGTGCCAGCAGTTTATTCACTAGCGGGTACGAGCAGTACTTC. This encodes CASSLFTSGYEQYF.

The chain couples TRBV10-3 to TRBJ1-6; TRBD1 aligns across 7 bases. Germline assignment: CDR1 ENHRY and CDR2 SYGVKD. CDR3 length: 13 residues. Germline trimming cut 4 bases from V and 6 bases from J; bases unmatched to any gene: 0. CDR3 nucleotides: TGTGCCATCAGTGGACAGGGTAATTCACCCCTCCACTTT. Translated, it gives CAISGQGNSPLHF.

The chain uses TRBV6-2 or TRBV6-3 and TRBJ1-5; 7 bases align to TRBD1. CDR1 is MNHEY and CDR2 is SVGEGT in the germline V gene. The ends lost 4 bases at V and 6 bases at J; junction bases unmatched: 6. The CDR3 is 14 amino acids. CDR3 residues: CASSSQDRVQPQHF. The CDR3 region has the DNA TGTGCCAGCAGTTCTCAAGACAGGGTTCAGCCCCAGCATTTT.

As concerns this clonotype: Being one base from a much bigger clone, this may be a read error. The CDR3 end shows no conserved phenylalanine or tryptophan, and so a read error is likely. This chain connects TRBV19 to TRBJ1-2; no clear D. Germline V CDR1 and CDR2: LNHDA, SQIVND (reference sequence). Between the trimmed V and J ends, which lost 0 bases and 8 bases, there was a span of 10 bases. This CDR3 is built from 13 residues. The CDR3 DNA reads TGTGCCAGTAGTATAGAGTCCCCGAGCGGCTACACCTCC. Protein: CASSIESPSGYTS.

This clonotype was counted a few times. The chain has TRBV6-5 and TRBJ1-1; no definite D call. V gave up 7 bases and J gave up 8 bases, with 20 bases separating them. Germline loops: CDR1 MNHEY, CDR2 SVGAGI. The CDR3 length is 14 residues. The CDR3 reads CASILRPAKGEAFF. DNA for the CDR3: TGTGCCAGCATCCTACGGCCGGCAAAAGGGGAAGCTTTCTTT.

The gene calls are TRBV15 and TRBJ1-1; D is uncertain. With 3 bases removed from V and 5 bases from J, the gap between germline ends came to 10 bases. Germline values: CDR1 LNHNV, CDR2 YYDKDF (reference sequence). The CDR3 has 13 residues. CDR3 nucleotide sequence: TGTGCCACCAGCAGGAAGGTGGAGACTGAAGCTTTCTTT. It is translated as CATSRKVETEAFF.

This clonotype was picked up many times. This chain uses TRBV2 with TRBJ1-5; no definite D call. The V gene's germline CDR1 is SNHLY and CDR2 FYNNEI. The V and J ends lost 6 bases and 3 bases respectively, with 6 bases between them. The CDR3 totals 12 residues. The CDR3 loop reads CASRKDNQPQHF. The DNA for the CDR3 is TGTGCCAGCAGGAAAGACAATCAGCCCCAGCATTTT.

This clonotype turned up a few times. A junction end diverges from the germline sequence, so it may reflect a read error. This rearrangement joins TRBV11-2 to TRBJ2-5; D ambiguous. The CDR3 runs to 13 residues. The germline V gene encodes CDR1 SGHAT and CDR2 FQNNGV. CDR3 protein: CARSWQGYETQYF. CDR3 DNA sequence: TGTGCCCGCAGCTGGCAAGGTTATGAGACCCAGTACTTC.

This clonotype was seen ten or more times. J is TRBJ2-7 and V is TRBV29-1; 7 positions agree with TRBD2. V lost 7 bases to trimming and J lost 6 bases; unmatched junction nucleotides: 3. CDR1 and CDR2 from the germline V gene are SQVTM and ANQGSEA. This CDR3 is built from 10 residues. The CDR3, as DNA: TGCAGCGGCCCGGGGGGCGAGCAGTACTTC. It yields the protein CSGPGGEQYF.

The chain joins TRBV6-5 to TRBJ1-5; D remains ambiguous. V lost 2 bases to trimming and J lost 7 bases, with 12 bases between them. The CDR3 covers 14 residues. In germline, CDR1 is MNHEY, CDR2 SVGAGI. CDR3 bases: TGTGCCAGCAGTTACAGGGAGAACGGGCAGCCCCAGCATTTT. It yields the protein CASSYRENGQPQHF.

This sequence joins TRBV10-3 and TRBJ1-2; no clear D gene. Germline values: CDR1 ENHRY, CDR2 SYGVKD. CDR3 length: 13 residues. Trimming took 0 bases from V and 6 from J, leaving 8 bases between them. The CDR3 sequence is CAISESLNDGYTF. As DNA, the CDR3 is TGTGCCATCAGTGAGTCGCTAAATGATGGCTACACCTTC.

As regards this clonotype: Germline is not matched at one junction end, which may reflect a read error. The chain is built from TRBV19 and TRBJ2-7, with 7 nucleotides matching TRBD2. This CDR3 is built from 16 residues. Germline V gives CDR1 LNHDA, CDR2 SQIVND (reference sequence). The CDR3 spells CAGSPSRAGDSYEQYF. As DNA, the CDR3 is TGTGCCGGTAGTCCATCCCGGGCGGGGGACTCCTACGAGCAGTACTTT.

In nucleotides, the CDR3 is TGTGCCAGCAGTCCCATCCCCTTCTTTGGTGGCTACACCTTC. Amino acid sequence: CASSPIPFFGGYTF. The genes are TRBV27 and TRBJ1-2; no definite D call. Germline loops: CDR1 MNHEY, CDR2 SMNVEV (reference sequence). V was trimmed by 5 bases and J by 7 bases, leaving 17 bases between them. The CDR3 has 14 residues.

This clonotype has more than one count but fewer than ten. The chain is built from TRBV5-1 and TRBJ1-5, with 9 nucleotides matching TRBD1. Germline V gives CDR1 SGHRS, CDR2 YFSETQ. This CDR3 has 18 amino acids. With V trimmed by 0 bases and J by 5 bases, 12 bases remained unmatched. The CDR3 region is CASSLAHPGQGLDQPQHF. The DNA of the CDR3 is TGCGCCAGCAGCTTGGCCCACCCGGGACAGGGATTGGATCAGCCCCAGCATTTT.